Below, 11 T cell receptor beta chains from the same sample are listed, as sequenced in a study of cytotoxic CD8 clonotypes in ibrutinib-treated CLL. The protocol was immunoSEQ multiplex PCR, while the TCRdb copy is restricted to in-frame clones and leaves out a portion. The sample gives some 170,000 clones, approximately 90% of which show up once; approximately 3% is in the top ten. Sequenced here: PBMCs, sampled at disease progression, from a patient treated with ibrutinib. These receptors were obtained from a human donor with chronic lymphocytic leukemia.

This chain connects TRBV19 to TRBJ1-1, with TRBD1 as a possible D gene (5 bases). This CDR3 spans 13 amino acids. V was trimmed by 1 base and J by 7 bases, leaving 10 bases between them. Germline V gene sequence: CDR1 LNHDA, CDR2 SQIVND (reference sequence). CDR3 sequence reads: CASSIGQGIEAFF. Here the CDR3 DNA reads TGTGCCAGTAGTATAGGGCAGGGAATTGAAGCTTTCTTT.

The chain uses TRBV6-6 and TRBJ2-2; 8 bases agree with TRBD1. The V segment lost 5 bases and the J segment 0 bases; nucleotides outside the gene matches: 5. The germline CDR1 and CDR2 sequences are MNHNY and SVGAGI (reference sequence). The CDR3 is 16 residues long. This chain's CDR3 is CASSTRQGTNTGELFF. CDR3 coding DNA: TGTGCCAGCAGTACGAGACAGGGGACGAACACCGGGGAGCTGTTTTTT.

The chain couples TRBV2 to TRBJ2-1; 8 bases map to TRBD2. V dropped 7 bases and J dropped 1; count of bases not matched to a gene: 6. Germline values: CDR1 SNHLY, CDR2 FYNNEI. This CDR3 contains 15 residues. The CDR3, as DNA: TGTGCCAGCACCGAAGGGACTAGTTCCTACAATGAGCAGTTCTTC. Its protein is CASTEGTSSYNEQFF.

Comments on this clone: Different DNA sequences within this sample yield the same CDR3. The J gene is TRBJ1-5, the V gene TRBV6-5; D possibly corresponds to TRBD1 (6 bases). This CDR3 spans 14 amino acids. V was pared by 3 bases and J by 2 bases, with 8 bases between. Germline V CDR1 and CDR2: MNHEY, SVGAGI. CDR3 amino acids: CASSYAGGNQPQHF. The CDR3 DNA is TGTGCCAGCAGTTATGCAGGGGGCAATCAGCCCCAGCATTTT.

The CDR3 nucleotides read TGTGCCAGCAGTTTAATTTCGAGAATCTACACCGGGGAGCTGTTTTTT. Protein product: CASSLISRIYTGELFF. The V call is TRBV27, the J call TRBJ2-2; D remains ambiguous. V lost 2 bases to trimming and J lost 3 bases, with 13 bases between them. The CDR3 runs to 16 residues. In germline, CDR1 is MNHEY, CDR2 SMNVEV (reference sequence).

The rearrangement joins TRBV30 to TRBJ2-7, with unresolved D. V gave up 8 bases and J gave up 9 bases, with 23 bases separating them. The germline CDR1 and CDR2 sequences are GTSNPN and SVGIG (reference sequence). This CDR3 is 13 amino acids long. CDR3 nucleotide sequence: TGTGCCACACGTGGATCTCATAGCCCCCGGCAGTACTTC. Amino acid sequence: CATRGSHSPRQYF.

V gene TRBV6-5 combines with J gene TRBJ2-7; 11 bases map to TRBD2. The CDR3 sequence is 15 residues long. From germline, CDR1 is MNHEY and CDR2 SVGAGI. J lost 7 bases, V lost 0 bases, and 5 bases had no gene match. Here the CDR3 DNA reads TGTGCCAGCAGTTACTCTAGCGGGAGGGCCGGAGAGCAGTACTTC. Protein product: CASSYSSGRAGEQYF.

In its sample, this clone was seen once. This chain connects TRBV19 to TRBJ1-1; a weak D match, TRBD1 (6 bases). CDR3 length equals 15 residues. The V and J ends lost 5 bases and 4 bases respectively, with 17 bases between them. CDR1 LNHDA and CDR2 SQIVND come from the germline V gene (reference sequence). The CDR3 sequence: CASSGGQGVGTEAFF. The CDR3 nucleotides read TGTGCCAGTAGTGGGGGACAAGGGGTTGGCACTGAAGCTTTCTTT.

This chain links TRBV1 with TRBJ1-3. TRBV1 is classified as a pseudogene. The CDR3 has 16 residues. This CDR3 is CTSSHASLDSGNTIYF. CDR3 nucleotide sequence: TGCACCAGCAGCCACGCGTCGCTTGACTCTGGAAACACCATATATTTT.

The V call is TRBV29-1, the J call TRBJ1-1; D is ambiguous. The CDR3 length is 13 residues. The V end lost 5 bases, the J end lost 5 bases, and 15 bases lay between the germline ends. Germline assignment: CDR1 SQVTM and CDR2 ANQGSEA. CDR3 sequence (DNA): TGCAGCGTTTTTGAGCGGGCGGGGACTGAAGCTTTCTTT. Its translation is CSVFERAGTEAFF.

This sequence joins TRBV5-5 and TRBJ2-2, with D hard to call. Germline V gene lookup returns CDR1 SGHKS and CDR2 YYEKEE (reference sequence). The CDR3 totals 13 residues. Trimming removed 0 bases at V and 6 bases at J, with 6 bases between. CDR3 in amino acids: CASSLAVSGELFF. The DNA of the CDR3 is TGTGCCAGCAGCTTGGCCGTCTCCGGGGAGCTGTTTTTT.